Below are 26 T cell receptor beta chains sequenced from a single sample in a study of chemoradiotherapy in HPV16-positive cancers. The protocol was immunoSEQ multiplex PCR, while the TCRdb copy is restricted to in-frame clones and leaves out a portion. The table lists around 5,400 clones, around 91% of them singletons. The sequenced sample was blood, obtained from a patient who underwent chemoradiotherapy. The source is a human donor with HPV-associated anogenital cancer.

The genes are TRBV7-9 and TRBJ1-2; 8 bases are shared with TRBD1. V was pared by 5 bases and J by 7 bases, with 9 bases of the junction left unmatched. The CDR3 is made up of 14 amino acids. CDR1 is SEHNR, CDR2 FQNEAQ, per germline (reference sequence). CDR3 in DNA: TGTGCCAGCAGCCCAGGGGGCGCGGAATCTGGCTACACCTTC. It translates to CASSPGGAESGYTF.

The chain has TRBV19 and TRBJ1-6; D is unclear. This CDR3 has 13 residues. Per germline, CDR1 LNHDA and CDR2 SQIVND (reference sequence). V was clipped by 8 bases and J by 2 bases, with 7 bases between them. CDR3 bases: TGTGCCAGTGGGGATACCTATAATTCACCCCTCCACTTT. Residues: CASGDTYNSPLHF. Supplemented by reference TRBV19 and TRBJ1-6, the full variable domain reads DGGITQSPKYLFRKEGQNVTLSCEQNLNHDAMYWYRQDPGQGLRLIYYSQIVNDFQKGDIAEGYSVSREKKESFPLTVTSAQKNPTAFYLCASGDTYNSPLHFGNGTRLTVT.

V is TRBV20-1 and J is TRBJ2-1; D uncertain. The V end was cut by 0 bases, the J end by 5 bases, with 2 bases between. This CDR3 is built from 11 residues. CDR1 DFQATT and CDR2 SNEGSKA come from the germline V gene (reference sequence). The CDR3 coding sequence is TGCAGTGCTAGAGATGACAATGAGCAGTTCTTC. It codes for CSARDDNEQFF.

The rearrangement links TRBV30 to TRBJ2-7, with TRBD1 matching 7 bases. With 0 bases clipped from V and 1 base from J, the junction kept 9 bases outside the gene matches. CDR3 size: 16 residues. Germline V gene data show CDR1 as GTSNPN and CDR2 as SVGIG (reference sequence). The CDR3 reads CAWSVLRGQRSYEQYF. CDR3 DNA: TGTGCCTGGAGTGTACTGAGGGGACAGAGGTCCTACGAGCAGTACTTC.

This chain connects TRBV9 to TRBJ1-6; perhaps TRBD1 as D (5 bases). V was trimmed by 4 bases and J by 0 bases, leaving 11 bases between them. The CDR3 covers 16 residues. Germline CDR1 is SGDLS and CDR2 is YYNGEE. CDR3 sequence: CASSTRQSSYNSPLHF. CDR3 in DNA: TGTGCCAGCAGCACCCGACAGAGCTCCTATAATTCACCCCTCCACTTT.

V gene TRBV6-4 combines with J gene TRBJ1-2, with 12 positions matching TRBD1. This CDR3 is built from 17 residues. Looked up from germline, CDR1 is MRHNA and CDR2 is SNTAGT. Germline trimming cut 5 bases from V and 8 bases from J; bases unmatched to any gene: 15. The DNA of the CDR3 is TGTGCCAGCAGTAGCCAACCGGGACAGGGGGCATCGGAAGGCTACACCTTC. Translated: CASSSQPGQGASEGYTF.

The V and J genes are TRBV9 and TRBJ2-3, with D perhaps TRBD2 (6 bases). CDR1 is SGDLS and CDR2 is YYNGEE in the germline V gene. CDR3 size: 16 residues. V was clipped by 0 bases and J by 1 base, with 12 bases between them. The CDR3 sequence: CASSVDVGGRTDTQYF. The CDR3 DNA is TGTGCCAGCAGCGTAGACGTGGGAGGCCGCACAGATACGCAGTATTTT.

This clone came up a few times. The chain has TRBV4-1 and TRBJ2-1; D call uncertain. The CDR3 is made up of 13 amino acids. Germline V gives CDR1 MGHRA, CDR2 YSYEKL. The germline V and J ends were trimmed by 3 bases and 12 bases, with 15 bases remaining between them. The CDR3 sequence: CASSHVGPLGQFF. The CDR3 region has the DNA TGCGCCAGCAGCCACGTGGGCCCGTTGGGGCAGTTCTTC.

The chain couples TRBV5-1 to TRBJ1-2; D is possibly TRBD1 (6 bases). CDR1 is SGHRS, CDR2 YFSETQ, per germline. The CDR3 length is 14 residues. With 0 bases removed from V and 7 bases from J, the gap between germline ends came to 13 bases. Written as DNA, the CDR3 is TGCGCCAGCAGCTTGGAAGGGGGTGCGAGTGGCTACACCTTC. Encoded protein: CASSLEGGASGYTF.

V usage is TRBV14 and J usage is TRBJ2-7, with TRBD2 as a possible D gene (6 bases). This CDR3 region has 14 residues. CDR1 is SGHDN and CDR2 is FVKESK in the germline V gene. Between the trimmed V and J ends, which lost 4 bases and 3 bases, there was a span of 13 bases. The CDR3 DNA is TGTGCCAGCAGCCTAAGCGGGCCAAGCTACGAGCAGTACTTC. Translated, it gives CASSLSGPSYEQYF.

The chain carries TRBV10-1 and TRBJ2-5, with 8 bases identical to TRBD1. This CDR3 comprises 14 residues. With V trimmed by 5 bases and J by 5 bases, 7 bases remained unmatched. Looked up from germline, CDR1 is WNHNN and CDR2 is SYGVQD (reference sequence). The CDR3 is CASSPGGEGETQYF. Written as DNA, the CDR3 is TGCGCCAGCAGTCCAGGGGGCGAGGGGGAGACCCAGTACTTC.

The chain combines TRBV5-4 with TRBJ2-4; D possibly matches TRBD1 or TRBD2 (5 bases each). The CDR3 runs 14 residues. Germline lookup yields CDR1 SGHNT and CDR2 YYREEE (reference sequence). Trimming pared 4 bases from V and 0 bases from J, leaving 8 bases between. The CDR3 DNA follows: TGTGCCAGCAGCGTGGGGACAGCCAAAAACATTCAGTACTTC. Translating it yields CASSVGTAKNIQYF.

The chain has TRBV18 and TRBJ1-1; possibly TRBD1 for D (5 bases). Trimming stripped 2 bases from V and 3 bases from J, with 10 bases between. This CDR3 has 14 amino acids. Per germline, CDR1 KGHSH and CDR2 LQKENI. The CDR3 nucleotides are TGTGCCAGCTCACCATGGGGCGGGGACACTGAAGCTTTCTTT. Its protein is CASSPWGGDTEAFF.

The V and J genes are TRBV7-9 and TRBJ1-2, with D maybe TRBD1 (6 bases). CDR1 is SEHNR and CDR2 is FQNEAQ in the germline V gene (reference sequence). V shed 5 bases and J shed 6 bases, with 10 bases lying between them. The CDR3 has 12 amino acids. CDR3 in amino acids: CASSPTGDGYTF. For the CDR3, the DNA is TGTGCCAGCAGCCCGACAGGTGATGGCTACACCTTC.

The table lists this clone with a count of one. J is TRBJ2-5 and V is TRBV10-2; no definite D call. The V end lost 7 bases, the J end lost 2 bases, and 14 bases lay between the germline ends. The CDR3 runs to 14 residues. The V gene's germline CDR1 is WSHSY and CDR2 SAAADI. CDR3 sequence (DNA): TGCGCCAGCACCTCGGCGGATATTCAAGAGACCCAGTACTTC. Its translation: CASTSADIQETQYF.

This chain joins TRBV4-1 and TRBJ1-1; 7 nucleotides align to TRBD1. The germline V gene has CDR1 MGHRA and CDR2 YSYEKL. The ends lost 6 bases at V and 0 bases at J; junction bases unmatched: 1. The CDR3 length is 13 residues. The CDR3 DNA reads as TGCGCCAGCAGGGGACAGATGAACACTGAAGCTTTCTTT. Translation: CASRGQMNTEAFF.

CDR3 nucleotide sequence: TGTGCCAGCAGCCCCGGGGGGGGCTTCGCCTACGAGCAGTACTTC. Encoded protein: CASSPGGGFAYEQYF. The rearrangement uses TRBV5-4 and TRBJ2-5; TRBD2 matches 8 bases. The J call is in doubt because the DNA end fits TRBJ2-7 better. The CDR3 runs 15 residues. Germline CDR1 SGHNT, CDR2 YYREEE (reference sequence).

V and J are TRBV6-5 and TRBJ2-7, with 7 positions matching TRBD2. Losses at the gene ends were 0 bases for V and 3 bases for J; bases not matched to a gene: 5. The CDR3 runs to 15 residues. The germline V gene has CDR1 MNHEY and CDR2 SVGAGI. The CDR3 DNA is TGTGCCAGCAGTTACTCTGCGGGAGCGAGCTACGAGCAGTACTTC. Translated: CASSYSAGASYEQYF.

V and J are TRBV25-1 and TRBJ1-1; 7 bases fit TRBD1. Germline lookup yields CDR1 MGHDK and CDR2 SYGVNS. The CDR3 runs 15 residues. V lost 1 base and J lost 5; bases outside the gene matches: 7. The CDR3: CASSESDREGTEAFF. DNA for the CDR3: TGTGCCAGCAGTGAATCCGACAGGGAAGGTACTGAAGCTTTCTTT.

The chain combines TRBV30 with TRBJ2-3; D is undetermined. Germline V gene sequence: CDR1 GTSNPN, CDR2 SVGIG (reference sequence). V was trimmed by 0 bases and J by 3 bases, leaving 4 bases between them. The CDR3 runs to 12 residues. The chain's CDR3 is CAWSVKTDTQYF. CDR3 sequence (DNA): TGTGCCTGGAGTGTTAAGACAGATACGCAGTATTTT.

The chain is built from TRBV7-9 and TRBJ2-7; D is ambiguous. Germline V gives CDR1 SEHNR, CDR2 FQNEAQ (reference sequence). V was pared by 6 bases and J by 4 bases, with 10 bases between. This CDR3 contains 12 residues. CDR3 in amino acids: CASRQGYYEQYF. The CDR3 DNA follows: TGTGCCAGCAGACAAGGGTATTACGAGCAGTACTTC.

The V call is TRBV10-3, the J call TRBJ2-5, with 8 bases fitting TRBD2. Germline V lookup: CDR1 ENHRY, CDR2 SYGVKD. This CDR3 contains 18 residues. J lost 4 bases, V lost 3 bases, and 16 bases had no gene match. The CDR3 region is CAISESHGGGRVVETQYF. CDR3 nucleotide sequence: TGTGCCATCAGTGAATCCCACGGGGGGGGTAGGGTTGTAGAGACCCAGTACTTC.

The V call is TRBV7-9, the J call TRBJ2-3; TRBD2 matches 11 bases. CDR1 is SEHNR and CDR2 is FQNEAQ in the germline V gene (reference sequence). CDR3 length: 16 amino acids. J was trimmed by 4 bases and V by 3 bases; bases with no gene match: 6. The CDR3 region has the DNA TGTGCCAGCAGCTTGCGGGGGACTAGCGGATCAGATACGCAGTATTTT. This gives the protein CASSLRGTSGSDTQYF.

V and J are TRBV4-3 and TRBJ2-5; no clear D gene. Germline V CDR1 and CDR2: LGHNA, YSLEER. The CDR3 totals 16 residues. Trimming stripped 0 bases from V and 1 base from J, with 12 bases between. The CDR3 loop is CASSQENSSPQETQYF. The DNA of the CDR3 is TGCGCCAGCAGCCAAGAGAATAGCAGTCCCCAAGAGACCCAGTACTTC.

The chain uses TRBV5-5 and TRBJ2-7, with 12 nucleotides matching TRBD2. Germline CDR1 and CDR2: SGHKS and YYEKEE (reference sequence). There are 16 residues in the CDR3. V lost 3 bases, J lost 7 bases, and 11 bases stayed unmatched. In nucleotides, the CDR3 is TGTGCCAGCAGCTGGCGGGGGCTAGCGGGAGGGTTAGAGCAGTACTTC. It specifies CASSWRGLAGGLEQYF. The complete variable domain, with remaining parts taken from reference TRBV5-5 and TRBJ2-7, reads DAGVTQSPTHLIKTRGQQVTLRCSPISGHKSVSWYQQVLGQGPQFIFQYYEKEERGRGNFPDRFSARQFPNYSSELNVNALLLGDSALYLCASSWRGLAGGLEQYFGPGTRLTVT.

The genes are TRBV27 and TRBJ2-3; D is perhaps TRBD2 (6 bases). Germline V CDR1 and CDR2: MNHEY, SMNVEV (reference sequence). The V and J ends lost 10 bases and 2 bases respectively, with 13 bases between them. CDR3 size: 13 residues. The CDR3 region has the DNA TGTGCCACCGGGACTCCGCCCACAGATACGCAGTATTTT. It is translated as CATGTPPTDTQYF.